This T cell receptor (beta chain) is drawn from a study of blood T cell repertoires in COVID-19. Study in general: T cells, B-cell-depleted T cells, or PBMCs provided the cDNA or gDNA that served as material.

CDR1 and CDR2 (germline): SGHKS, YYEKEE (reference sequence). This CDR3 is 16 amino acids long. V lost 4 bases and J lost 1; bases outside the gene matches: 8. Method: immunoSEQ multiplex PCR; TCRdb's copy keeps in-frame clones and lacks some. The data contain 210,000 or so clones, 88% of them singletons. The chain recombines TRBV5-5 with TRBJ1-5; 7 nucleotides agree with TRBD1. The source material was peripheral blood. This TCR came from a woman aged 55-70 years with acute or convalescent COVID-19. The chain's CDR3 is CASSPNDRESNQPQHF. The DNA for the CDR3 is TGTGCCAGCAGCCCCAACGACAGGGAGAGCAATCAGCCCCAGCATTTT.